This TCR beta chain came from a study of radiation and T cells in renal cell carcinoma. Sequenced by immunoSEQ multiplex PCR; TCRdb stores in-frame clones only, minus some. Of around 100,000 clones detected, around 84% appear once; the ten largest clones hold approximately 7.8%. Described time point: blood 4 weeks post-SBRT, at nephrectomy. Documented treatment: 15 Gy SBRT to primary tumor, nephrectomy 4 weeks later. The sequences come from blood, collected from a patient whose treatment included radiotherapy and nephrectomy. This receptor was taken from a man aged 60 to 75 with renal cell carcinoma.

The chain's CDR3 is CAISAGQGRETQYF. CDR3 nucleotides: TGTGCCATCAGCGCGGGACAGGGGAGAGAGACCCAGTACTTC. The V gene is TRBV10-3, the J gene TRBJ2-5; 10 nucleotides match TRBD1. This CDR3 spans 14 amino acids. In germline, CDR1 is ENHRY, CDR2 SYGVKD. Germline trimming cut 6 bases from V and 4 bases from J; bases unmatched to any gene: 5.